What follows describes a single T cell receptor (beta chain). Its antigen is unidentified. This sample stems from a study of post-analysis software for immune sequencing data. Study summary: The disease courses spanned relapsing-remitting, secondary progressive and progressive-relapsing forms of multiple sclerosis.

Libraries were made from TCR beta cDNA, and they carried unique molecular identifiers. T cells numbering roughly 0.9 to 11 million gave rise to around 500,000 cDNA molecules. MiXCR, applied by TCRdb to the PCR reads, yields one record per CDR3 protein. The data show 650,000 to 850,000 distinct CDR3 sequences, with under 70% seen just once and 4% to 5.5% held by the top ten. Germline loops: CDR1 SGHVS, CDR2 FQNEAQ. V dropped 3 bases and J dropped 4; count of bases not matched to a gene: 4. The CDR3 has 15 residues. Study results and limitations: Among multiple sclerosis patients, normalized Chao1 diversity was significantly below that of controls. In patients, TRBV5-6, TRBV5-1 and TRBV20-1 belonged to five TRBV segments found more frequently than in controls. The F measure placed samples prepared in the same batch into strongly shared clusters.

The sequencing sample was made of blood. This chain joins TRBV7-8 and TRBJ1-4; TRBD1 aligns across 8 bases. The sequence came from a girl between 10 and 17 years old with multiple sclerosis. The CDR3 DNA sequence: TGTGCCAGCAGCTTGGGACAGGCCTTTAATGAAAAACTGTTTTTT. This sequence encodes CASSLGQAFNEKLFF. The complete variable domain, with remaining parts taken from reference TRBV7-8 and TRBJ1-4, reads GAGVSQSPRYKVAKRGQDVALRCDPISGHVSLFWYQQALGQGPEFLTYFQNEAQLDKSGLPSDRFFAERPEGSVSTLKIQRTQQEDSAVYLCASSLGQAFNEKLFFGSGTQLSVL.